Here is one T cell receptor beta chain with its context. What it binds is unknown. This entry comes from a study of T cell clonotyping in hematopoietic cell transplantation. Findings and caveats of the study: Broader posttransplant TCR repertoire diversity was predicted by graft donor and pretransplant recipient Inverse Simpson Index values. At the given depth, recipient repertoires were over 95% de novo clonotypes.

Data came from immunoSEQ multiplex PCR; TCRdb stores just in-frame clones and leaves some out. The table includes some 49,000 clones, over 75% detected once. Time point of the sample: recipient sample about 28 days before transplant, after cytoreduction. Sample: peripheral blood mononuclear cells, taken before stem cell transplant. This TCR derives from a man in his fifties or sixties with biphenotypic leukemia. Some clones in this sample may be carry-over from other donors' samples.

Written as DNA, the CDR3 is TGTGCCAGCAGCTTAGACCCCAGGGGCAAAGCTTTCTTT. The encoded protein is CASSLDPRGKAFF. V is TRBV11-1 and J is TRBJ1-1; D perhaps matches TRBD1 (6 bases). Trimming took 1 base from V and 9 from J, leaving 12 bases between them. The CDR3 loop spans 13 amino acids. Germline V gene sequence: CDR1 SGHAT, CDR2 FQDESV (reference sequence).